This T cell receptor beta chain is drawn from a study of T cell responses to AZD1222 COVID-19 vaccine. Here immunoSEQ multiplex PCR was the method, and the copy in TCRdb shows in-frame clones only, minus some. This table holds about 180,000 clones, over 90% found once. This CDR3 comprises 13 residues. Trimming removed 10 bases at V and 5 bases at J, with 18 bases between. CDR1 and CDR2 (germline): LNHDA, SQIVND (reference sequence). This clone was observed a single time. This sequence joins TRBV19 and TRBJ2-7, with D uncertain. This clonotype originated in an adult who received the AZD1222 COVID-19 vaccine. Sample: peripheral blood, taken 28 days after the second AZD1222 dose. In DNA form, the CDR3 reads TGTGCCACCCACCCGGTCTCGAGGAACGAGCAGTACTTC. Translating it yields CATHPVSRNEQYF. Supplemented by reference TRBV19 and TRBJ2-7, the full variable domain reads DGGITQSPKYLFRKEGQNVTLSCEQNLNHDAMYWYRQDPGQGLRLIYYSQIVNDFQKGDIAEGYSVSREKKESFPLTVTSAQKNPTAFYLCATHPVSRNEQYFGPGTRLTVT.